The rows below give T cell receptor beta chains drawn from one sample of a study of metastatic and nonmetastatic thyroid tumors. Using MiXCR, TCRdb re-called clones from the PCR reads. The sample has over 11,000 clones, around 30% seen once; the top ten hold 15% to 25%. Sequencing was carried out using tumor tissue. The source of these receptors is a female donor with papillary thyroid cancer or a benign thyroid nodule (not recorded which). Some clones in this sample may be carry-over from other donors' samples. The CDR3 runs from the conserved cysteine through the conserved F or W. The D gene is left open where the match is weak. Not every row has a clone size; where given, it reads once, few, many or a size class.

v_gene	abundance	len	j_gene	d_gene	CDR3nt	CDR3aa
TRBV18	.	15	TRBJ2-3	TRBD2	TGTGCCAGCTCACCACCGAGCGGGGGCACAGATACGCAGTATTTT	CASSPPSGGTDTQYF
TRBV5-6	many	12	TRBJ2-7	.	TGTGCCAGCAGCTTGCAGAGTTACGAGCAGTACTTC	CASSLQSYEQYF
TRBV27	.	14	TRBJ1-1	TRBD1	TGTGCCAGCAGTAACAGGGGGGCTTACACTGAAGCTTTCTTT	CASSNRGAYTEAFF
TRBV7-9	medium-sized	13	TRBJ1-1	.	TGTGCCAGCAGCAAGACAGGGAACACTGAAGCTTTCTTT	CASSKTGNTEAFF
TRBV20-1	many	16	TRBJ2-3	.	TGCAGTGCTAGCCGTTGGTCAAATGGGGGTTCAGATACGCAGTATTTT	CSASRWSNGGSDTQYF
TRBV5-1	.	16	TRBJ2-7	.	TGCGCCAGCAGCATAAGGGACAAGGGAATGACCTACGAGCAGTACTTC	CASSIRDKGMTYEQYF
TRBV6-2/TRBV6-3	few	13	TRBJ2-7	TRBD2	TGTGCCAGCGTAACGGGACTATCCTACGAGCAGTACTTC	CASVTGLSYEQYF
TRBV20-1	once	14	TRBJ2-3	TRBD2	TGCAGTGCTTCCCCTAGCGGGAGTTCAGATACGCAGTATTTT	CSASPSGSSDTQYF
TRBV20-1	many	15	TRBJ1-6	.	TGCAGTGCTAGAGATGTACGAGACGGTAATTCACCCCTCCACTTT	CSARDVRDGNSPLHF
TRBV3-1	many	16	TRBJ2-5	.	TGTGCCAGCAGCCAGACGGGGGCGGGAGTAGGCGAGACCCAGTACTTC	CASSQTGAGVGETQYF
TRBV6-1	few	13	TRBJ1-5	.	TGTGCCAGCAATACGGATAGCAATCAGCCCCAGCATTTT	CASNTDSNQPQHF
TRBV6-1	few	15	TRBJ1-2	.	TGTGCCAGCAGTGAAGCATCACAAGGACGCTATGGCTACACCTTC	CASSEASQGRYGYTF
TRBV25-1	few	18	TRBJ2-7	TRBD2	TGTGCCAGCAGTGCCCCCACGATCGGAGCGGGAGGGCTTAACGAGCAGTACTTC	CASSAPTIGAGGLNEQYF
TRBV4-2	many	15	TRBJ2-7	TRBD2	TGTGCCAGCAGCCAAGGGCTAGCGGAACAATACGAGCAGTACTTC	CASSQGLAEQYEQYF
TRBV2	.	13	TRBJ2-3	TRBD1	TGTGCCAGCACCAGGGGGAGCACAGATACGCAGTATTTT	CASTRGSTDTQYF
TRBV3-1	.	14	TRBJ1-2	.	TGTGCCAGCAGCCAAGATCCGGGGAAACGGGGCTACACCTTC	CASSQDPGKRGYTF
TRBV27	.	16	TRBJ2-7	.	TGTGCCAGCAGTCCTACCCCCACGTGGCGGTTCTACGAGCAGTACTTC	CASSPTPTWRFYEQYF
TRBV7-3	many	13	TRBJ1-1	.	TGTGCCAGCAGTAAAACCCTGAACACTGAAGCTTTCTTT	CASSKTLNTEAFF
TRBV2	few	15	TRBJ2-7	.	TGTGCCAGCAGCGCGCAGGCGTTGAGCTCCTACGAGCAGTACTTC	CASSAQALSSYEQYF
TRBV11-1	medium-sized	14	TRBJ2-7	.	TGTGCCAGCAGCCTGAAGTCCGGACCTGTTTGGCAGTACTTC	CASSLKSGPVWQYF
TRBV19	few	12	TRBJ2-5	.	TGTGCCACCGCGGACAGCGTTGAGACCCAGTACTTC	CATADSVETQYF
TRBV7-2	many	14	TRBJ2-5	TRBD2	TGTGCCAGCAGCCCTAGCGGGGGGGCGGAGACCCAGTACTTC	CASSPSGGAETQYF
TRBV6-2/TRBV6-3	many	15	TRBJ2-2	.	TGTGCCAGCAGTAAAAGTGATGTCGAAACCGGGGAGCTGTTTTTT	CASSKSDVETGELFF
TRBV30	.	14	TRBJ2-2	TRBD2	TGTGCCTGGAATGCCGGGACTAGCGGCGGGGAGCTGTTTTTT	CAWNAGTSGGELFF
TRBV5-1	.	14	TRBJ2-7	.	TGCGCCAGCAGCTTAGTACTAGGCGGGTACGAGCAGTACTTC	CASSLVLGGYEQYF
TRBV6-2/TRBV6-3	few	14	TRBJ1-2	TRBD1	TGTGCCAGCAGTTACTGGGACAGGGCCTATGGCTACACCTTC	CASSYWDRAYGYTF
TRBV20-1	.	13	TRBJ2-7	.	TGCAGTGCTACCGCCCAACAGGGTAACGAGCAGTACTTC	CSATAQQGNEQYF
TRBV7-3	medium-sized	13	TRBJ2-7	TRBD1	TGTGCCAGCAGCTTGACAGGGAAAGACGAGCAGTACTTC	CASSLTGKDEQYF
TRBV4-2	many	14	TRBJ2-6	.	TGTGCCAGCAGCCAAGGGACAGGGGCCAACGTCCTGACTTTC	CASSQGTGANVLTF
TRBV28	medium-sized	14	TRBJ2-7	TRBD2	TGTGCCAGCAGTCCCCCCGGGGGGGCCTACGAGCAGTACTTC	CASSPPGGAYEQYF
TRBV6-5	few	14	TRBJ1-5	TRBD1	TGTGCCAGCAGTTACCAGACAGGGAGTCAGCCCCAGCATTTT	CASSYQTGSQPQHF
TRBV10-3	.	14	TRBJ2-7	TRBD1	TGTGCCATCAGGCCGGGACAGGGGGCTTACGAGCAGTACTTC	CAIRPGQGAYEQYF
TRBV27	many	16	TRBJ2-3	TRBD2	TGTGCCAGCAGCTCCCCCGCTAGCGGGAGTTTCTATACGCAGTATTTT	CASSSPASGSFYTQYF
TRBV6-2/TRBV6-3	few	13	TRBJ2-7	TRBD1	TGTGCCAGCAGTAGGACAGGGTCCTACGAGCAGTACTTC	CASSRTGSYEQYF
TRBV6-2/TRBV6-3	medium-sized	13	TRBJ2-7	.	TGTGCCAGCAGTTACGGTGAAATCTACGAGCAGTACTTC	CASSYGEIYEQYF
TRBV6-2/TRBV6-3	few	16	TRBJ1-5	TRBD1	TGTGCCAGCAGTTACGAGACAGGGACTATCTTTCAGCCCCAGCATTTT	CASSYETGTIFQPQHF
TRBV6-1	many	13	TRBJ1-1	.	TGTGCCAGCAGCCGGGCCTTGGACACTGAAGCTTTCTTT	CASSRALDTEAFF